The entry below gives a single T cell receptor beta chain sequence along with its context. Antigen unknown. Other DNA sequences in the sample encode the same CDR3. These data originate in a study of beta chain features in type 1 diabetes. Study-wide findings and caveats: Relative to healthy donors, patients appeared to have naive, central memory and Treg TCRB repertoires that were more similar. In all four CD4+ subsets, TCRB CDR3 length was significantly, moderately reduced in type 1 diabetes.

V lost 5 bases, J lost 4 bases, and 3 bases stayed unmatched. The CDR3 has 13 amino acids. Looked up from germline, CDR1 is SGHRS and CDR2 is YFSETQ. Since all of the isolated RNA was reverse transcribed, expressed TCRB transcripts were what got sequenced. Here immunoSEQ multiplex PCR was the method, and the copy in TCRdb shows in-frame clones only, minus some. Counted here are about 400,000 clones, approximately 12% occurring once; the ten biggest clones make up 0.0095% to 0.011%. The specimen was naive CD4+ T cells from blood. The clonotype comes from a woman aged 18-29 years with type 1 diabetes. The rearrangement joins TRBV5-1 to TRBJ1-1; 9 bases fit TRBD1. The CDR3 protein is CASSSTGGTEAFF. The CDR3 nucleotides are TGCGCCAGCAGTTCGACAGGGGGCACTGAAGCTTTCTTT.